This entry lists 25 T cell receptor beta chains sequenced from one sample in a study of blood T cells in healthy people across ages. Next came a second PCR, run for about 6 to 11 cycles, which used a sample-barcoded 5' primer along with a J-beta primer mix. TCRdb ran MiXCR on the 5' RACE reads and lists one entry per CDR3 protein. The sample lists around 750,000 distinct CDR3 sequences; roughly 53% were seen once. The sequenced sample was blood. The receptor set was obtained from an older man in good health.

V usage is TRBV21-1 and J usage is TRBJ1-2; TRBD1 was called by the table and not checked on the DNA. TRBV21-1 is a known pseudogene. The CDR3 covers 14 residues. The CDR3 region is CASSAQQGRGPCTF. The CDR3 DNA reads as TGTGCCAGCAGCGCACAACAGGGCCGCGGCCCCTGCACCTTC.

This chain uses TRBV18 with TRBJ2-7, with 10 bases lining up with TRBD1. The V gene end was trimmed by 3 bases and the J gene end by 3 bases; junction bases not matched to a gene: 5. The CDR3 contains 15 residues. Germline-derived CDR1 and CDR2 are KGHSH and LQKENI. The CDR3 here is CASSPGTGAFYEQYF. The CDR3 DNA reads TGTGCCAGCTCACCGGGGACAGGGGCCTTCTACGAGCAGTACTTC.

This clonotype was seen a handful of times. This chain uses TRBV29-1 with TRBJ2-7; 12 nucleotides line up with TRBD2. Germline CDR1 and CDR2: SQVTM and ANQGSEA. CDR3 length equals 16 residues. Trimming removed 4 bases from V and 0 bases from J; junction bases left unmatched: 7. The CDR3 reads CSVVWTSGILSYEQYF. The CDR3 nucleotides read TGCAGCGTTGTTTGGACTAGCGGGATTCTCTCCTACGAGCAGTACTTC.

CDR3 region: CASTGQGHRYAYF. The CDR3 nucleotides are TGTGCCAGCACCGGACAGGGGCACAGATACGCGTATTTT. This rearrangement joins TRBV6-2 or TRBV6-3 to TRBJ2-3, with 9 bases lining up with TRBD1. Per the germline V gene, CDR1 is MNHEY and CDR2 is SVGEGT. The CDR3 is 13 residues long. V lost 7 bases to trimming and J lost 14 bases; unmatched junction nucleotides: 13.

The V call is TRBV20-1, the J call TRBJ2-5, with a weak D call TRBD2 (5 bases). Germline V gives CDR1 DFQATT, CDR2 SNEGSKA (reference sequence). Trimming removed 3 bases at V and 11 bases at J, with 16 bases between. This CDR3 is built from 12 residues. The CDR3 nucleotides read TGCAGTGCTAGTCTAGGACGTAGGGAGCAGTACTTC. Translating gives CSASLGRREQYF.

This chain joins TRBV5-1 and TRBJ2-7, with 9 bases aligning to TRBD2. This CDR3 has 16 amino acids. The germline V gene encodes CDR1 SGHRS and CDR2 YFSETQ. V lost 0 bases, J lost 2 bases, and 6 bases stayed unmatched. The CDR3 DNA reads as TGCGCCAGCAGCTTGGCAGGGACTAGCAGGACCTACGAGCAGTACTTC. As protein: CASSLAGTSRTYEQYF.

At least ten counts were recorded for this clonotype. The chain uses TRBV7-9 and TRBJ1-6; TRBD1 agrees at 8 bases. CDR1 and CDR2 from the germline V gene are SEHNR and FQNEAQ (reference sequence). The CDR3 loop spans 15 amino acids. J lost 6 bases, V lost 5 bases, and 6 bases had no gene match. The CDR3 loop reads CASSPGQGGNSPLHF. CDR3 bases: TGTGCCAGCAGCCCCGGACAGGGTGGTAATTCACCCCTCCACTTT.

This clonotype was found once. The chain links TRBV7-8 to TRBJ2-1, with TRBD2 matching over 8 bases. The germline V gene has CDR1 SGHVS and CDR2 FQNEAQ. The CDR3 runs to 16 residues. With 4 bases clipped from V and 4 bases from J, the junction kept 9 bases outside the gene matches. CDR3 in amino acids: CASSSTRSGSYNEQFF. The DNA for the CDR3 is TGTGCCAGCAGCTCAACCAGGAGCGGGAGTTACAATGAGCAGTTCTTC.

V gene TRBV12-3 or TRBV12-4 combines with J gene TRBJ1-5; D is undetermined. The CDR3 spans 15 residues. Between the trimmed V and J ends, which lost 5 bases and 0 bases, there was a span of 11 bases. CDR3 bases: TGTGCCAGCAGTCGGACTTCGGCTAGCAATCAGCCCCAGCATTTT. The encoded protein is CASSRTSASNQPQHF.

The V call is TRBV24-1, the J call TRBJ2-5; 10 bases line up with TRBD2. The trim removed 7 bases at V and 3 bases at J, leaving 1 base unmatched. The CDR3 is 13 amino acids. Germline V gives CDR1 KGHDR, CDR2 SFDVKD. The CDR3 DNA reads TGTGCCACCAGCCTAGCGGGAGAAGAGACCCAGTACTTC. It specifies CATSLAGEETQYF.

The chain combines TRBV12-3 or TRBV12-4 with TRBJ2-1, with 9 bases fitting TRBD2. With V trimmed by 2 bases and J by 8 bases, 10 bases remained unmatched. The CDR3 runs to 16 residues. CDR3 sequence: CASSLRASGIRDEQFF. As DNA, the CDR3 is TGTGCCAGCAGTTTAAGGGCTAGCGGGATTAGGGATGAGCAGTTCTTC.

The chain carries TRBV6-6 and TRBJ2-7, with D possibly matching TRBD2 (6 bases). V shed 2 bases and J shed 5 bases, with 22 bases lying between them. The CDR3 extends over 17 amino acids. Germline V gives CDR1 MNHNY, CDR2 SVGAGI (reference sequence). The CDR3 is CASSYDFRGTDLHEQYF. The CDR3 nucleotides read TGTGCCAGCAGTTACGACTTTCGGGGGACGGACCTCCACGAGCAGTACTTC.

V is TRBV7-2 and J is TRBJ2-2, with D perhaps TRBD2 (6 bases). The CDR3 covers 15 residues. Trimming removed 2 bases at V and 6 bases at J, with 13 bases between. Per the germline V gene, CDR1 is SGHTA and CDR2 is FQGNSA. CDR3 DNA sequence: TGTGCCAGCAGCTTATCGACCGGGAGAGCCGGGGAGCTGTTTTTT. The encoded protein is CASSLSTGRAGELFF.

This chain connects TRBV7-9 to TRBJ2-5; 7 bases match TRBD2. Germline V gene lookup returns CDR1 SEHNR and CDR2 FQNEAQ (reference sequence). The V and J ends lost 2 bases and 4 bases, in that order; junction bases with no gene match: 10. The CDR3 is 16 residues long. CDR3 sequence reads: CASSLKKAGVGETQYF. CDR3 bases: TGTGCCAGCAGCTTAAAAAAGGCGGGAGTCGGAGAGACCCAGTACTTC.

The chain joins TRBV27 to TRBJ2-7; 13 bases line up with TRBD2. The junction had 4 bases not matched to a gene; V was cut back by 0 bases and J by 5 bases. Germline CDR1 MNHEY, CDR2 SMNVEV (reference sequence). The length of the CDR3 is 16 residues. In nucleotides, the CDR3 is TGTGCCAGCAGTTTATCCGCCGGGACTAGCGGGAACGAGCAGTACTTC. It yields the protein CASSLSAGTSGNEQYF.

The gene calls are TRBV9 and TRBJ2-2, with 10 bases identical to TRBD2. With V trimmed by 6 bases and J by 5 bases, 7 bases remained unmatched. Germline values: CDR1 SGDLS, CDR2 YYNGEE. This CDR3 is 15 amino acids long. The CDR3 is CASTPLTSGTGELFF. CDR3 coding DNA: TGTGCCAGCACCCCTTTGACTAGCGGGACCGGGGAGCTGTTTTTT.

The chain links TRBV29-1 to TRBJ1-1, with D tentatively TRBD1 (5 bases). CDR3 length: 12 amino acids. V was clipped by 6 bases and J by 5 bases, with 13 bases between them. Germline CDR1 SQVTM, CDR2 ANQGSEA. The CDR3 is CSVSWGSTEAFF. The CDR3 DNA follows: TGCAGCGTCTCTTGGGGGAGTACTGAAGCTTTCTTT.

There are a few counts of this clonotype. The chain links TRBV4-1 to TRBJ2-7; TRBD2 is a possible D gene (5 bases). Between the trimmed V and J ends, which lost 0 bases and 3 bases, there was a span of 12 bases. Per the germline V gene, CDR1 is MGHRA and CDR2 is YSYEKL. CDR3 length: 15 residues. CDR3 region: CASSQEGVPVYEQYF. The CDR3 DNA sequence: TGCGCCAGCAGCCAAGAGGGAGTGCCAGTCTACGAGCAGTACTTC.

This clonotype was seen just once. The V call is TRBV18, the J call TRBJ2-4; D may be TRBD1 (5 bases). The end of the DNA fits TRBJ2-7 better, so the J call may be wrong. From germline, CDR1 is KGHSH and CDR2 LQKENI. The CDR3 totals 15 residues. CDR3 amino acids: CASSPQQGPSYEQYF. The CDR3 DNA reads TGTGCCAGCTCACCACAGCAGGGTCCGTCCTACGAGCAGTACTTC.

The chain joins TRBV5-1 to TRBJ1-2, with D perhaps matching TRBD1 (5 bases). In germline, CDR1 is SGHRS, CDR2 YFSETQ. V was trimmed by 4 bases and J by 7 bases, leaving 23 bases between them. This CDR3 has 16 residues. CDR3 region: CASSTRAGQGVGGYTF. As DNA, the CDR3 is TGCGCCAGCAGCACCAGGGCTGGCCAGGGAGTGGGTGGCTACACCTTC.

The V gene is TRBV7-2, the J gene TRBJ2-7, with D possibly being TRBD1 (5 bases). The CDR3 is made up of 11 amino acids. Per the germline V gene, CDR1 is SGHTA and CDR2 is FQGNSA. The V gene lost 6 bases and the J gene lost 7 bases, with 10 bases spanning the gap. This CDR3 is CASRARVEQYF. The CDR3 DNA reads as TGTGCCAGCAGGGCCAGGGTGGAGCAGTACTTC.

The rearrangement uses TRBV29-1 and TRBJ1-1; tentatively, D is TRBD1 (5 bases). Germline lookup yields CDR1 SQVTM and CDR2 ANQGSEA. V lost 5 bases and J 5 bases, leaving 15 bases between the germline ends. The CDR3 extends over 13 amino acids. The CDR3 sequence: CSVLQVVGTEAFF. The CDR3 DNA sequence: TGCAGCGTTTTACAGGTCGTGGGGACTGAAGCTTTCTTT. Full variable domain (rest looked up from reference TRBV29-1 and TRBJ1-1): SAVISQKPSRDICQRGTSLTIQCQVDSQVTMMFWYRQQPGQSLTLIATANQGSEATYESGFVIDKFPISRPNLTFSTLTVSNMSPEDSSIYLCSVLQVVGTEAFFGQGTRLTVV.

CDR3 DNA: TGCGCCAGCGGTAGGACTAGCGGGGAAAACATTCAGTACTTC. It encodes CASGRTSGENIQYF. The rearrangement joins TRBV5-1 to TRBJ2-4; 12 bases line up with TRBD2. The CDR3 has 14 residues. Germline loops: CDR1 SGHRS, CDR2 YFSETQ. J lost 5 bases, V lost 7 bases, and 4 bases had no gene match.

This clonotype has more than one count but fewer than ten. The chain links TRBV25-1 to TRBJ2-3; D might be TRBD1 or TRBD2, each matching 6 bases. V was cut by 6 bases and J by 14 bases, with 24 bases left in between. The CDR3 spans 14 residues. The germline CDR1 and CDR2 sequences are MGHDK and SYGVNS. CDR3: CASRGLGGHRYAYF. In DNA, the CDR3 is TGTGCCAGCAGGGGGCTAGGGGGGCACAGATACGCGTATTTT.

The count of this clonotype is one. The chain joins TRBV28 to TRBJ2-5, with D uncertain. The germline V gene has CDR1 MDHEN and CDR2 SYDVKM. The CDR3 sequence is 15 residues long. V was trimmed by 2 bases and J by 7 bases, leaving 17 bases between them. The CDR3 here is CASSLPLARVGTQYF. For the CDR3, the DNA is TGTGCCAGCAGTTTACCCCTCGCCCGGGTAGGGACCCAGTACTTC.